The clone carrying this T cell receptor beta chain has only a few counts. V was trimmed by 3 bases and J by 5 bases, leaving 6 bases between them. Germline V gene data show CDR1 as KGHSH and CDR2 as LQKENI. The length of the CDR3 is 12 residues. This entry comes from a study of T-cell memory formation after mild COVID-19. MiXCR, run by TCRdb on the 5' RACE reads, gives a single entry per CDR3 protein. The sample contains more than 100,000 distinct CDR3 sequences, around 15% of which appear only once. The sample taken for sequencing was PBMCs or a T cell subset sorted from them (not recorded which). The clonotype comes from a man between 18 and 35 years old who had mild COVID-19 (a few samples of this study predate the infection). Cell type and time point are not known. This chain connects TRBV18 to TRBJ2-3; D is unresolved. The CDR3, as DNA: TGTGCCAGCTCACCGTACGAAGATACGCAGTATTTT. It codes for CASSPYEDTQYF.